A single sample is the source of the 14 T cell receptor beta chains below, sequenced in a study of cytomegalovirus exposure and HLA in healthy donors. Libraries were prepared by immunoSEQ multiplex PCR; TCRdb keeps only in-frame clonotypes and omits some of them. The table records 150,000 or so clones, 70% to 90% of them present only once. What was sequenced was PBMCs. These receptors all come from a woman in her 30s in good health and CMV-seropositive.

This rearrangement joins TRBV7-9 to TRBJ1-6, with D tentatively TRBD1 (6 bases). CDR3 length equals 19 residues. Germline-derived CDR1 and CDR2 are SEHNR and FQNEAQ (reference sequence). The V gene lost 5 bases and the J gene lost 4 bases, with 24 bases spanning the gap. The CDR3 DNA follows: TGTGCCAGCAGCCCGCCAACGGGTAGGGGGTGGCGGTATAATTCACCCCTCCACTTT. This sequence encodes CASSPPTGRGWRYNSPLHF.

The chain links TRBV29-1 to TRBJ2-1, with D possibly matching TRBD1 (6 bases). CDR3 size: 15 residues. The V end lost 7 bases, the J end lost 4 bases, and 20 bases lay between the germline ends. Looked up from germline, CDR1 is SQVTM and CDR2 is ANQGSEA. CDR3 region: CSAVQGMSVYNEQFF. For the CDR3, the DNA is TGCAGCGCAGTACAGGGTATGTCCGTTTACAATGAGCAGTTCTTC.

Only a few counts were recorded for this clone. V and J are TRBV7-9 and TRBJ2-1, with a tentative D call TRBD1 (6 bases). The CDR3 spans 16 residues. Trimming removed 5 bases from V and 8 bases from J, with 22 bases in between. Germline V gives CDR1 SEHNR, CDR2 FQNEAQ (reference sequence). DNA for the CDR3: TGTGCCAGCAGCGCCAGTCTAGCAAGCGAGGGGGATGAGCAGTTCTTC. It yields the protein CASSASLASEGDEQFF.

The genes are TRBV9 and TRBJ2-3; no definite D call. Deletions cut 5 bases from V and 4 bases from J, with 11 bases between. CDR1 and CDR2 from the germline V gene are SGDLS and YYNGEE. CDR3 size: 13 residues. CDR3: CASSRSGPDTQYF. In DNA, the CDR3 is TGTGCCAGCAGTAGGAGTGGCCCAGATACGCAGTATTTT.

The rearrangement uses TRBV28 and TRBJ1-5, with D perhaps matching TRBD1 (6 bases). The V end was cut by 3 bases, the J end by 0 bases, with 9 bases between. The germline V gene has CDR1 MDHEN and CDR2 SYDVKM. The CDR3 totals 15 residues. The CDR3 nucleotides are TGTGCCAGCAGTTTGGACAGCGATAGCAATCAGCCCCAGCATTTT. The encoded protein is CASSLDSDSNQPQHF. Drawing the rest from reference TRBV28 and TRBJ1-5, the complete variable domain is DVKVTQSSRYLVKRTGEKVFLECVQDMDHENMFWYRQDPGLGLRLIYFSYDVKMKEKGDIPEGYSVSREKKERFSLILESASTNQTSMYLCASSLDSDSNQPQHFGDGTRLSIL.

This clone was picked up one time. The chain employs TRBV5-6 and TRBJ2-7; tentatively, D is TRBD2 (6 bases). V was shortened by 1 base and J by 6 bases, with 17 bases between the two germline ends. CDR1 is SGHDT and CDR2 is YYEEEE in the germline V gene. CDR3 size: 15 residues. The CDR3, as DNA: TGTGCCAGCAGCTTGAGGCCCTTCGGGAGAAGCGAGCAGTACTTC. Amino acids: CASSLRPFGRSEQYF.

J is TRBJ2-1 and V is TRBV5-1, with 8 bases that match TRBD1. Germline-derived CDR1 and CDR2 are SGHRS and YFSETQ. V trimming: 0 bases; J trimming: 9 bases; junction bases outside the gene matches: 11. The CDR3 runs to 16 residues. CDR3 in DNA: TGCGCCAGCAGCTTGGCCTCGGACAGGGAGACAGCTGAGCAGTTCTTC. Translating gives CASSLASDRETAEQFF.

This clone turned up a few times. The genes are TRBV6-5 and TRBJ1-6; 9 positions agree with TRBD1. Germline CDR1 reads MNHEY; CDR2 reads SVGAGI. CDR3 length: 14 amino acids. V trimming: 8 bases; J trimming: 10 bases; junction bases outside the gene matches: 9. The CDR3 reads CASGPGQGVSPLHF. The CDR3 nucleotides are TGTGCCAGCGGACCGGGACAGGGAGTATCACCCCTCCACTTT.

CDR3 protein: CASSHKTQGDDTQYF. The CDR3 DNA is TGCGCCAGCAGCCACAAAACGCAGGGCGACGATACGCAGTATTTT. The chain carries TRBV5-1 and TRBJ2-3; perhaps TRBD1 as D (5 bases). Germline CDR1 reads SGHRS; CDR2 reads YFSETQ. CDR3 length equals 15 residues. The V end was cut by 4 bases, the J end by 6 bases, with 18 bases between.

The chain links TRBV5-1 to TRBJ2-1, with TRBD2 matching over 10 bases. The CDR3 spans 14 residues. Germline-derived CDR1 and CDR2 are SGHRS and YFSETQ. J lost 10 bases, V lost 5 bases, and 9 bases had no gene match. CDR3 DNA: TGCGCCAGCAGAGGGCTAGCGGGAGACGACGAGCAGTTCTTC. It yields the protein CASRGLAGDDEQFF.

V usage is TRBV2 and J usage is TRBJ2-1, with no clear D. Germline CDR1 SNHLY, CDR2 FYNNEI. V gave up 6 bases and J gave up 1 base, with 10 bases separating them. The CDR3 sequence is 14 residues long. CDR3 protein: CASSPMRSYNEQFF. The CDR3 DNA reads TGTGCCAGCAGCCCCATGCGGTCCTACAATGAGCAGTTCTTC.

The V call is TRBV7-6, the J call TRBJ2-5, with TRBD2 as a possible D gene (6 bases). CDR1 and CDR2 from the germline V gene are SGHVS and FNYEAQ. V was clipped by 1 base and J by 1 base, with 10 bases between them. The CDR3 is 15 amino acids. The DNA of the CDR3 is TGTGCCAGCAGCTTAGTCGGGACTGCCCAAGAGACCCAGTACTTC. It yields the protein CASSLVGTAQETQYF.

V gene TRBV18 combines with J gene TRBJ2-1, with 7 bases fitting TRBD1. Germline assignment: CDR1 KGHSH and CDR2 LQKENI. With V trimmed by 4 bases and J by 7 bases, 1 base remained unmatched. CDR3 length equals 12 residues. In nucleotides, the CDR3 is TGTGCCAGCTCACTACAGGGGAATGAGCAGTTCTTC. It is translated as CASSLQGNEQFF.

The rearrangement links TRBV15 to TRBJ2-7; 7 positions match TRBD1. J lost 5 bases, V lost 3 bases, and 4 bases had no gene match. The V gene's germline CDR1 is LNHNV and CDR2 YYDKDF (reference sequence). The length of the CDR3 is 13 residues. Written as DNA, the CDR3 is TGTGCCACCAGCAGGCCAGGGGGTAACGAGCAGTACTTC. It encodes CATSRPGGNEQYF. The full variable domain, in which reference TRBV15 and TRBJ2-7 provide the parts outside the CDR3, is DAMVIQNPRYQVTQFGKPVTLSCSQTLNHNVMYWYQQKSSQAPKLLFHYYDKDFNNEADTPDNFQSRRPNTSFCFLDIRSPGLGDTAMYLCATSRPGGNEQYFGPGTRLTVT.